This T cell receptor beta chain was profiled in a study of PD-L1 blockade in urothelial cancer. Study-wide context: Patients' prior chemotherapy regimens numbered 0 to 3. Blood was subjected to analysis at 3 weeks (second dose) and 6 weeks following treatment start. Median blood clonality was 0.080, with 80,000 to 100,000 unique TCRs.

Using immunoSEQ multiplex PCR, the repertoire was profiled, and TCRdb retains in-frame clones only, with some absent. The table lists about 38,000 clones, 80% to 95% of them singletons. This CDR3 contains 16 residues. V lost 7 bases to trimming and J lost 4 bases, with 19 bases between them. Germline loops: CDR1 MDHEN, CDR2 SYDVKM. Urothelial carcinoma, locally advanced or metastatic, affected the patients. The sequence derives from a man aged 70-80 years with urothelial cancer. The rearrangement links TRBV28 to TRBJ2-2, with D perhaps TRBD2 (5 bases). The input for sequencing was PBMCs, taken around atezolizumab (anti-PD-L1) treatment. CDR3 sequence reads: CASIGVRGKGTGELFF. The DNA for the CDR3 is TGTGCCAGCATCGGGGTTAGAGGGAAGGGCACCGGGGAGCTGTTTTTT.